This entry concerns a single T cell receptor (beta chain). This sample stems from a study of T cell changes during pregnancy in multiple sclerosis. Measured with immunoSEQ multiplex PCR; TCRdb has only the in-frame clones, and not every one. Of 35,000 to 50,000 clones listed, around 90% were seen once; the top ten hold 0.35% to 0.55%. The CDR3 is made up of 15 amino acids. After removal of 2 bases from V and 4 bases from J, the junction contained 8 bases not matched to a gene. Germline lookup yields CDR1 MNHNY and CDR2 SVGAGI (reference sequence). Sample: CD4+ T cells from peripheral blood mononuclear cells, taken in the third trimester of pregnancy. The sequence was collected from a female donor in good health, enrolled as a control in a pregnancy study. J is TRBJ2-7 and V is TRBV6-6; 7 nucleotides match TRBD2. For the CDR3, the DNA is TGTGCCAGCAGTTACCTTGGGGGGGGTGGGTACGAGCAGTACTTC. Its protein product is CASSYLGGGGYEQYF.